This T cell receptor (beta chain) was documented in a study of OX40 agonist ivuxolimab in advanced cancers. V lost 4 bases and J 2 bases, leaving 17 bases between the germline ends. The length of the CDR3 is 16 residues. Germline loops: CDR1 SGHDN, CDR2 FVKESK. This table comes from immunoSEQ multiplex PCR, and its TCRdb copy is limited to in-frame clones, with some not included. The data show 35,000 to 45,000 clones, 82% seen once. The chain has TRBV14 and TRBJ2-5; the D gene is possibly TRBD1 (5 bases). This receptor was identified in an adult with an advanced solid tumor such as melanoma, head and neck, liver or kidney cancer. The sample consisted of CD4+ or CD8+ T cells sorted from blood, taken in a trial of the OX40 agonist ivuxolimab. This CDR3 is CASSLLGLGDQETQYF. DNA of the CDR3: TGTGCCAGCAGCCTCCTCGGGCTAGGGGATCAAGAGACCCAGTACTTC.